The T cell receptor (beta chain) described here comes from a study of patients and donors after allogeneic stem cell transplantation. Germline V gene sequence: CDR1 GTSNPN, CDR2 SVGIG (reference sequence). Trimming stripped 2 bases from V and 0 bases from J, with 10 bases between. The CDR3 sequence is 14 residues long. This clonotype was detected only a few times. TCRdb re-analysed the RT-PCR reads in MiXCR, keeping a single row per CDR3 protein. The sample lists about 200,000 distinct CDR3 sequences, less than 45% occurring once. This chain uses TRBV30 with TRBJ1-1; D ambiguous. This receptor was identified in a human donor who was either an allogeneic HSCT recipient or a stem cell or donor lymphocyte infusion donor (not recorded which). It is not recorded whose cells these are; they may come from a transplant donor. The sample taken for sequencing was blood, either unsorted or a sorted T cell fraction (not recorded which). CDR3 protein: CAWSLTQMNTEAFF. In DNA, the CDR3 is TGTGCCTGGAGTTTGACACAGATGAACACTGAAGCTTTCTTT.